In its sample, the clone carrying this T cell receptor beta chain was seen many times. Antigen: not known. In preparing bulk TCR libraries, previously described methods and listed TCR primers were used. TCRdb analysed the PCR reads with MiXCR anew, one entry per CDR3 protein. The table has approximately 500,000 distinct CDR3 sequences, roughly 23% seen once. The ends were cut back, 1 base at V and 2 bases at J, with 10 bases in the middle. Germline-derived CDR1 and CDR2 are SGHVS and FNYEAQ. This CDR3 is 15 amino acids long. This sample was included in a study of molecular identifiers for immune sequencing clone quantification. Across the study: Naive CD8 RNA (20,000 or 100,000 cells) was divided into five aliquots, with four sequenced.

Notes on the study in general: Single-cell amounts of spiked Jurkat TCR RNA were reportedly detectable among approximately 1 million naive cells.

The authors gated naive CD8 T cells as CD8+CD4-CCR7+CD45RA+ for sorting. The TCR was taken from a human donor in good health. Some libraries in this study had Jurkat cell RNA spiked in. The J gene is TRBJ2-3, the V gene TRBV7-6, with a weak D call TRBD2 (5 bases). The specimen sequenced was naive CD8+ T cells from blood, with Jurkat cell RNA spiked in. Subset here: FACS-sorted CD8+CD4-CCR7+CD45RA+ naive T cells. CDR3 loop: CASSLGVRVTDTQYF. The CDR3 bases are TGTGCCAGCAGCTTAGGGGTGAGGGTCACAGATACGCAGTATTTT.